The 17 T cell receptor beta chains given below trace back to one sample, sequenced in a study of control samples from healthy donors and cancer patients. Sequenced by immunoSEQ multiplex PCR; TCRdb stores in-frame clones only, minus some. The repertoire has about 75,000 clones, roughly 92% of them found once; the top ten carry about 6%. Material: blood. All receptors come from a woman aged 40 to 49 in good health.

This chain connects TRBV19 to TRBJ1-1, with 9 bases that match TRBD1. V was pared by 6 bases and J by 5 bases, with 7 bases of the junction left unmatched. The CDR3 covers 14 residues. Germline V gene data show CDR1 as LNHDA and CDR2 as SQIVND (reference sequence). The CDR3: CASSHGQGMTEAFF. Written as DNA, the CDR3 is TGTGCCAGTAGCCATGGACAGGGGATGACTGAAGCTTTCTTT.

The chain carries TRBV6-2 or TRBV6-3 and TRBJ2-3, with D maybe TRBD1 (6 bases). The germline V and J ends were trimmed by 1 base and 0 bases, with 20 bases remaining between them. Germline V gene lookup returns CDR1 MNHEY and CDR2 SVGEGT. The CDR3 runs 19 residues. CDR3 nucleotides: TGTGCCAGCAGTTACTTAAACCCACGAGGACAGATTAGCACAGATACGCAGTATTTT. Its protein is CASSYLNPRGQISTDTQYF.

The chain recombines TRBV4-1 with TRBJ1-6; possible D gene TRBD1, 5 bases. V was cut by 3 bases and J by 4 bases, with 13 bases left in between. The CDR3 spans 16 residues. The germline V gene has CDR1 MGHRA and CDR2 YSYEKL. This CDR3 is CASSQQGRNYNSPLHF. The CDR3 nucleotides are TGCGCCAGCAGCCAGCAGGGACGGAATTATAATTCACCCCTCCACTTT.

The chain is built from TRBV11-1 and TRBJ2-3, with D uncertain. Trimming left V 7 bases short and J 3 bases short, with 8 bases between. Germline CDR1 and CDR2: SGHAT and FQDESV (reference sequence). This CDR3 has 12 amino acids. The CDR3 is CASTLGTDTQYF. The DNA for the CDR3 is TGTGCCAGCACCCTAGGGACAGATACGCAGTATTTT.

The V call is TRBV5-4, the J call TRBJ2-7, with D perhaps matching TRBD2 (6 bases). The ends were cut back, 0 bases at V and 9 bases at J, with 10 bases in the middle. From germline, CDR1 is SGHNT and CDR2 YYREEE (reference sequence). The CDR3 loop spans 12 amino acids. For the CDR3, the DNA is TGTGCCAGCAGCTTGGTTGGCGGGACGCAGTACTTC. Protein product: CASSLVGGTQYF. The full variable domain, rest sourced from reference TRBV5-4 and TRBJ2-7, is ETGVTQSPTHLIKTRGQQVTLRCSSQSGHNTVSWYQQALGQGPQFIFQYYREEENGRGNFPPRFSGLQFPNYSSELNVNALELDDSALYLCASSLVGGTQYFGPGTRLTVT.

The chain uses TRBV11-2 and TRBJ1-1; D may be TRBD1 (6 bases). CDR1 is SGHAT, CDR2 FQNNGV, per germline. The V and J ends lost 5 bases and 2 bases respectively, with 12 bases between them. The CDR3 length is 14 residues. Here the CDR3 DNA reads TGTGCCAGCAGCATAGGACAGCCTAACACTGAAGCTTTCTTT. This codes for CASSIGQPNTEAFF.

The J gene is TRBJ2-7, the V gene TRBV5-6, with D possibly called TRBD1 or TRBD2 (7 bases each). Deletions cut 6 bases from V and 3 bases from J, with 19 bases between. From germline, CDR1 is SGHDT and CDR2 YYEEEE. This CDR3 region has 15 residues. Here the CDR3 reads CASTPDREGVYEQYF. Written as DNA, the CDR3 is TGTGCCAGCACCCCAGACAGGGAGGGCGTCTACGAGCAGTACTTC.

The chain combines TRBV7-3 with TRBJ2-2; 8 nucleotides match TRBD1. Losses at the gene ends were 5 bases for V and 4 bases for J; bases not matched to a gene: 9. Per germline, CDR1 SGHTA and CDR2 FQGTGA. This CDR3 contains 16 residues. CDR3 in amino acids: CASSPWTGRPTGELFF. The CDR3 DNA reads TGTGCCAGCAGCCCTTGGACAGGGCGCCCCACCGGGGAGCTGTTTTTT.

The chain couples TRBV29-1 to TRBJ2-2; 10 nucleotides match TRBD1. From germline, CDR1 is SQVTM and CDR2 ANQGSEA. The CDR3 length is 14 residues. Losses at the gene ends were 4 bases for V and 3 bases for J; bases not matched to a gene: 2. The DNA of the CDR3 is TGCAGCGTTGGGACAGGGGGGGACACCGGGGAGCTGTTTTTT. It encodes CSVGTGGDTGELFF.

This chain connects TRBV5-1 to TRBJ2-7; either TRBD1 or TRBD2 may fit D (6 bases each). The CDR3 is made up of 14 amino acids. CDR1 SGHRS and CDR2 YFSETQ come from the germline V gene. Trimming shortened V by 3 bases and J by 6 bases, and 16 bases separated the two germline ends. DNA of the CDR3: TGCGCCAGCAGCTGGGGAGGTGCAGGGGTCGAGCAGTACTTC. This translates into CASSWGGAGVEQYF.

CDR3 sequence (DNA): TGTGCCACCGTTGGACTGCACTCTGGGGCCAACGTCCTGACTTTC. This translates into CATVGLHSGANVLTF. The chain joins TRBV18 to TRBJ2-6, with D tentatively TRBD2 (5 bases). Between the trimmed V and J ends, which lost 10 bases and 0 bases, there was a span of 13 bases. The CDR3 contains 15 residues. Germline V lookup: CDR1 KGHSH, CDR2 LQKENI.

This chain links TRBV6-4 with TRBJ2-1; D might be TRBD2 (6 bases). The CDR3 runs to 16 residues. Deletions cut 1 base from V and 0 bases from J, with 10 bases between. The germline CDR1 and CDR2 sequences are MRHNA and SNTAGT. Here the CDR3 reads CASSDWAGSSYNEQFF. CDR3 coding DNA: TGTGCCAGCAGTGACTGGGCGGGGAGCTCCTACAATGAGCAGTTCTTC.

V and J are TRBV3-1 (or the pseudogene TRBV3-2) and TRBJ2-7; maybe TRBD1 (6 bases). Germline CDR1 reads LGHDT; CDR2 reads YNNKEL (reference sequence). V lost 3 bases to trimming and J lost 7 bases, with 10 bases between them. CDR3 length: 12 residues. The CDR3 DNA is TGTGCCAGCAGCCAGGGTCAGGGGGAGCAGTACTTC. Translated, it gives CASSQGQGEQYF.

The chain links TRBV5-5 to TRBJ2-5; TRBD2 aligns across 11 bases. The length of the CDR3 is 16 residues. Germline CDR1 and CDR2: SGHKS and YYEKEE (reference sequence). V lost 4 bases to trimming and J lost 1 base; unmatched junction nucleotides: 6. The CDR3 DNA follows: TGTGCCAGCAGCCCTGGGCTAGCGGGAGGCCAAGAGACCCAGTACTTC. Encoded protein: CASSPGLAGGQETQYF.

CDR3 protein: CASSFTKQGSKNYGYTF. CDR3 in DNA: TGTGCCAGCTCATTCACCAAACAGGGCAGTAAGAACTATGGCTACACCTTC. This chain connects TRBV18 to TRBJ1-2; the D gene is possibly TRBD1 (6 bases). The CDR3 spans 17 residues. V lost 5 bases to trimming and J lost 2 bases, with 21 bases between them. CDR1 and CDR2 (germline): KGHSH, LQKENI.

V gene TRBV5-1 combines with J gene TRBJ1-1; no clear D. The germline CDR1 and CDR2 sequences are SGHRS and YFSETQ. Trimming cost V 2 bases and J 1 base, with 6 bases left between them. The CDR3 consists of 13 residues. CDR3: CASSFIGNTEAFF. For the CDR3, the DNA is TGCGCCAGCAGCTTCATAGGGAACACTGAAGCTTTCTTT.

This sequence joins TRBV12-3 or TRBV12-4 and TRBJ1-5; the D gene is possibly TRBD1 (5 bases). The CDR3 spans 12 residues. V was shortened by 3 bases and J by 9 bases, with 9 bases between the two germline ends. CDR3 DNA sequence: TGTGCCAGCAGTTTCGGGACTGGGCCCCAGCATTTT. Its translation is CASSFGTGPQHF.